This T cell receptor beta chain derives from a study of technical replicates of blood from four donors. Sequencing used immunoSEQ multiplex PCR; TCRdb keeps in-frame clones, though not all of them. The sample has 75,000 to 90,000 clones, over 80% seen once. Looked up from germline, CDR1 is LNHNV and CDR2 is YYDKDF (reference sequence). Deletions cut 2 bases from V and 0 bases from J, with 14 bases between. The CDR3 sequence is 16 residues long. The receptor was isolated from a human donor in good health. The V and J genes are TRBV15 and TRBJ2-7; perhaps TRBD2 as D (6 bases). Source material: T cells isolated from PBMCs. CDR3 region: CATSRPMGGSSYEQYF. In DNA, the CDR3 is TGTGCCACCAGCAGACCGATGGGAGGTAGCTCCTACGAGCAGTACTTC.